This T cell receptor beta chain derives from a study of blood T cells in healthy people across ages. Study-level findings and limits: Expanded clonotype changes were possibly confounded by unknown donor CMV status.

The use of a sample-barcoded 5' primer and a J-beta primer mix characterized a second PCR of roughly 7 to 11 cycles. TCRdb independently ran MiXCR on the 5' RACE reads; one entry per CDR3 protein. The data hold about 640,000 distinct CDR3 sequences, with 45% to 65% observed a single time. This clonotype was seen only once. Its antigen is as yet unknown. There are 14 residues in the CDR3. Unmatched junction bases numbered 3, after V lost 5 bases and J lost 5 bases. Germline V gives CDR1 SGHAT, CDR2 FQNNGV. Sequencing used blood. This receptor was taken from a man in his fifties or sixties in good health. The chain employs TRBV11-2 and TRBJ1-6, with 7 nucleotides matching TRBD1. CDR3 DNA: TGTGCCAGCAGCCCCGACAGGGATAATTCACCCCTCCACTTT. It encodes CASSPDRDNSPLHF.